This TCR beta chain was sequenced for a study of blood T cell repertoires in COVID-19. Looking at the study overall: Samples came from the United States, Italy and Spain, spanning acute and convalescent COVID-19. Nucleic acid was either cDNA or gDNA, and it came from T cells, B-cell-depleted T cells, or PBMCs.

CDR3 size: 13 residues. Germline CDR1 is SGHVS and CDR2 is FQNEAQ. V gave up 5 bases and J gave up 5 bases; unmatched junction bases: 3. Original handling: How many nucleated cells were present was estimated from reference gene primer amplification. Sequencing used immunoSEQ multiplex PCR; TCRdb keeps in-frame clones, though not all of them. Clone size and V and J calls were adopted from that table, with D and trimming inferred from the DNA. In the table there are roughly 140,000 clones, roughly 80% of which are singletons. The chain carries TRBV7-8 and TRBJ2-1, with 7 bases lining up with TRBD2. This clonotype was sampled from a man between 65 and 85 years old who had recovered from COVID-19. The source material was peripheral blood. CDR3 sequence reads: CASSGDYDNEQFF. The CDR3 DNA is TGTGCCAGCAGCGGGGACTATGACAATGAGCAGTTCTTC.